These T cell receptor beta chains were read from a single sample in a study of low-dose radiotherapy and immunotherapy resistance in tumors. TCRdb redid the calling of the reads with MiXCR, one entry per CDR3 protein. This table has tens of thousands of distinct CDR3 sequences, 20% to 25% appearing once. The source material was PBMCs, sampled after low-dose radiotherapy plus immunotherapy. The receptors here all came from a female donor with ovarian cancer. Both conserved end residues are part of each CDR3. D genes are given only for firm matches. Clone size is not always given. Where it is, it says once, few, many or a class for expanded clones.

D gene	CDR3 length	J gene	V gene	clone size	CDR3 DNA	CDR3 protein
-	14	TRBJ1-1	TRBV27	-	TGTGCCAGCAGTGCACAGGAATGGTACACTGAAGCTTTCTTT	CASSAQEWYTEAFF
TRBD2	16	TRBJ2-1	TRBV25-1	many	TGTGCCAGCAGTGATGGGGTCCTAGCGGGAGCGGGTGAGCAGTTCTTC	CASSDGVLAGAGEQFF
-	14	TRBJ2-1	TRBV5-4	many	TGTGCCAGCAGCGGGACTCACACCTACAATGAGCAGTTCTTC	CASSGTHTYNEQFF
-	15	TRBJ2-7	TRBV27	-	TGTGCCAGCAGTCCCCTTATCCCTCCCTACTACGAGCAGTACTTC	CASSPLIPPYYEQYF
-	14	TRBJ2-1	TRBV3-1	many	TGTGCCAGCAGCCAAGATATCAGGATGGATGAGCAGTTCTTC	CASSQDIRMDEQFF
-	14	TRBJ1-1	TRBV27	-	TGTGCCAGCGGAAGTCGGGCTTTGAACACTGAAGCTTTCTTT	CASGSRALNTEAFF
-	12	TRBJ2-5	TRBV2	many	TGTGCCAGCAGTGTACAGGGAGAGACCCAGTACTTC	CASSVQGETQYF
TRBD2	13	TRBJ2-3	TRBV9	many	TGTGCCAGCGGGGGGGGATCCATGGATACGCAGTATTTT	CASGGGSMDTQYF
TRBD2	16	TRBJ2-1	TRBV29-1	many	TGCAGCGTTGGCTCCCCCGGGACTAGCGGGGCCAATGAGCAGTTCTTC	CSVGSPGTSGANEQFF
-	18	TRBJ2-3	TRBV6-2/TRBV6-3	many	TGTGCCAGCAGTTATTACCTCACAAGGGACCCTAGCACAGATACGCAGTATTTT	CASSYYLTRDPSTDTQYF
TRBD1	13	TRBJ1-1	TRBV29-1	many	TGCAGCGAAAACAGGGGGGCGGGCACTGAAGCTTTCTTT	CSENRGAGTEAFF
-	12	TRBJ1-5	TRBV19	many	TGTGCCAGTAGTTTCTGGGATCAGCCCCAGCATTTT	CASSFWDQPQHF
-	13	TRBJ2-5	TRBV3-1	-	TGTGCCAGCAGCCAAGACCCTCGGGAGACCCAGTACTTC	CASSQDPRETQYF
-	13	TRBJ2-2	TRBV7-2	many	TGTGCCAGCAGCTTATTTACTGCCGGGGAGCTGTTTTTT	CASSLFTAGELFF
-	13	TRBJ1-5	TRBV7-6	many	TGTGCCAGCGGTCTCGGAGTAAATCAGCCCCAGCATTTT	CASGLGVNQPQHF
-	15	TRBJ1-1	TRBV21-1	many	TGTGCCAGCAGCAAATACTCGGCCCGAACGGTGGTGCCTTTCTTT	CASSKYSARTVVPFF
TRBD2	15	TRBJ2-3	TRBV29-1	many	TGCAGCGTTGCCGGGACTAGGATATCGACAGATACGCAGTATTTT	CSVAGTRISTDTQYF
-	12	TRBJ2-7	TRBV18	many	TGTGCCAGCTCACCTTACGGGGACGAGCAGTACTTC	CASSPYGDEQYF
-	13	TRBJ2-7	TRBV6-2/TRBV6-3	few	TGTGCCAGCAGTGGGACGGGGGTCGGCGAGCAGTACTTC	CASSGTGVGEQYF
-	12	TRBJ1-2	TRBV28	many	TGTGCCAGCATCGATGGAAACTATGGCTACACCTTC	CASIDGNYGYTF
-	15	TRBJ2-4	TRBV5-5	many	TGTGCCAGCAGCTTAGGGAGGCTAGCCAAAAACATTCAGTACTTC	CASSLGRLAKNIQYF
TRBD2	16	TRBJ2-5	TRBV12-3/TRBV12-4	-	TGTGCCAGCAGTTTTCTAGCGGCGGGACGGGGAGAGACCCAGTACTTC	CASSFLAAGRGETQYF
-	13	TRBJ1-1	TRBV12-3/TRBV12-4	many	TGTGCCAGCAGCCCCCGGGAGGCCTATGAAGCTTTCTTT	CASSPREAYEAFF
-	15	TRBJ1-6	TRBV28	many	TGTGCCAGCAGTTTAAGCACAAGTGGGCGGCGGCCCCTCCACTTT	CASSLSTSGRRPLHF
TRBD1	15	TRBJ1-1	TRBV6-1	many	TGTGCCAGCAGTGAAGGGACAGGAGCAAACACTGAAGCTTTCTTT	CASSEGTGANTEAFF
-	14	TRBJ1-2	TRBV7-8	many	TGTGCCAGCAGCTTAGGTTCTCAGTACTATGGCTACACCTTC	CASSLGSQYYGYTF
-	16	TRBJ1-4	TRBV20-1	-	-	CSALSGMAGNEKLFFF
-	15	TRBJ1-6	TRBV23-1	-	TGCGCCAGCAGTCACCCGAGGAGGGACCCCTCACCCCTCCACTTT	CASSHPRRDPSPLHF
-	14	TRBJ1-1	TRBV5-8	-	TGTGCCAGCAGCTTAGGAAGAGTGAACACTGAAGCTTTCTTT	CASSLGRVNTEAFF
TRBD2	13	TRBJ2-5	TRBV20-1	many	TGCAGTGCAACGACTAGCGGAATAAAGACCCAGTACTTC	CSATTSGIKTQYF
TRBD2	18	TRBJ2-3	TRBV4-2	-	TGTGCCAGCAGCCCCCTGGGCCGAGGACTAGCGGGGCCAGATACGCAGTATTTT	CASSPLGRGLAGPDTQYF
-	13	TRBJ2-2	TRBV7-3	-	TGTGCCAGCAGCTTAATGGAAACCGGGGAGCTGTTTTTT	CASSLMETGELFF
-	17	TRBJ1-4	TRBV14	-	TGTGCCAGCAGCCAAGATTACGAGGCAACAATAAATGAAAAACTGTTTTTT	CASSQDYEATINEKLFF
TRBD2	16	TRBJ2-1	TRBV6-2/TRBV6-3	many	TGTGCCAGCAGTGGTCGGACTAGCGGGAGTCGGAATGAGCAGTTCTTC	CASSGRTSGSRNEQFF
TRBD2	14	TRBJ2-7	TRBV6-2/TRBV6-3	many	TGTGCCAGCAGTTACCTAGCGGGAAGGTACGAGCAGTACTTC	CASSYLAGRYEQYF
-	14	TRBJ1-2	TRBV21-1	many	TGTGCCAGCAGCAAAAAGGGATCCAACTATGGCTACACCTTC	CASSKKGSNYGYTF
-	13	TRBJ1-1	TRBV28	once	TGTGCCAGCAGCCTGTCGACAGCCACTGAAGCTTTCTTT	CASSLSTATEAFF
-	13	TRBJ2-3	TRBV5-4	many	TGTGCCAGCAGCCCCAACCAAGGAGATACGCAGTATTTT	CASSPNQGDTQYF
TRBD1	15	TRBJ1-2	TRBV28	many	TGTGCCAGCAGTTTATCGGGACAGGGGATCTATGGCTACACCTTC	CASSLSGQGIYGYTF
-	12	TRBJ2-3	TRBV7-6	-	TGTGCAGTACGTCTGAACACAGATACGCAGTATTTT	CAVRLNTDTQYF
TRBD2	14	TRBJ2-7	TRBV28	many	TGTGCCAGCAATGGTGCGGGGACTAGACACGAGCAGTACTTC	CASNGAGTRHEQYF